The clone carrying this T cell receptor (beta chain) has only a few counts. The antigen is not known. This specimen comes from a study of OX40 agonist ivuxolimab in advanced cancers. On the study more broadly: Prior checkpoint blockade (anti-PD-1, anti-PD-L1 or anti-CTLA-4) was permitted; 35% to 50% had it. Broader study findings: The study observed clonal expansion of CD4+ and CD8+ blood T cells by week 6 at 0.1 to 3.0 mg/kg.

Profiling relied on immunoSEQ multiplex PCR, and the TCRdb table lists in-frame clones only, not all of them. Of nearly 65,000 clones listed, around 93% were seen once; the top ten hold less than 5%. Germline V gene sequence: CDR1 SEHNR, CDR2 FQNEAQ (reference sequence). Trimming left V 7 bases short and J 1 base short, with 11 bases between. The length of the CDR3 is 13 residues. The sequencing used CD4+ or CD8+ T cells sorted from blood, collected in a trial of the OX40 agonist ivuxolimab. This clonotype originated in an adult with an advanced solid tumor such as melanoma, head and neck, liver or kidney cancer. This sequence joins TRBV7-9 and TRBJ2-7; D is ambiguous. The CDR3 spells CASTRLISYEQYF. CDR3 in DNA: TGTGCCAGCACTCGACTTATTTCCTACGAGCAGTACTTC.